This is a list of T cell receptor beta chains from one sample in a study of TIL therapy for anti-PD-1-resistant metastatic lung cancer. The repertoire was sequenced with immunoSEQ multiplex PCR; TCRdb's copy has only in-frame clones and lacks some. The sample holds about 50,000 clones, 80% to 90% seen once. Material: blood, obtained at baseline. The origin of the receptors is a person aged 25-85 years with non-small cell lung cancer. CDR3s include the opening cysteine and the closing phenylalanine or tryptophan. The D gene is left open where the match is weak.

v_gene: TRBV3-1/TRBV3-2
d_gene: .
CDR3aa: CASSPYGGTTQYF

v_gene: TRBV4-2
d_gene: .
CDR3aa: CASSQDFRETQYF

v_gene: TRBV19
d_gene: TRBD1
CDR3aa: CASSTQGRYEQYF

v_gene: TRBV28
d_gene: TRBD1
CDR3aa: CASSPQGAANEKLFF

v_gene: TRBV4-3
d_gene: .
CDR3aa: CASSQVLDNSPLHF

v_gene: TRBV5-4
d_gene: TRBD1
CDR3aa: CASSPDRGLGGYTF

v_gene: TRBV24-1
d_gene: TRBD1
CDR3aa: CATSAGTGSTDTQYF

v_gene: TRBV4-1
d_gene: .
CDR3aa: CASSQERGGLNTEAFF

v_gene: TRBV18
d_gene: .
CDR3aa: CASSPLVGGEQYF

v_gene: TRBV2
d_gene: TRBD1
CDR3aa: CASSEETGGYGYTF

v_gene: TRBV7-2
d_gene: .
CDR3aa: CASSFGRVAGEQFF

v_gene: TRBV28
d_gene: TRBD2
CDR3aa: CASSSGLAEHHYEQYF

v_gene: TRBV6-2/TRBV6-3
d_gene: .
CDR3aa: CASSSPLGGMAYEQYF

v_gene: TRBV11-2
d_gene: TRBD2
CDR3aa: CASSLGGRREGYEQYF

v_gene: TRBV10-3
d_gene: .
CDR3aa: CAISDGPGDTKNIQYF

v_gene: TRBV5-8
d_gene: .
CDR3aa: CASSDRAASNQPQHF

v_gene: TRBV28
d_gene: .
CDR3aa: CASRGENSPSYEQYF

v_gene: TRBV10-3
d_gene: .
CDR3aa: CAISELDGYEQYF

v_gene: TRBV6-2/TRBV6-3
d_gene: TRBD1
CDR3aa: CASSTDRGYNEQFF

v_gene: TRBV7-2
d_gene: .
CDR3aa: CASSLKGRGGTEAFF

v_gene: TRBV28
d_gene: .
CDR3aa: CATHVGRGYTF

v_gene: TRBV7-3
d_gene: .
CDR3aa: CASSPPGVHEQYF

v_gene: TRBV4-1
d_gene: .
CDR3aa: CASSQDGGPTPETQYF

v_gene: TRBV18
d_gene: TRBD1
CDR3aa: CASSIDRVNSFF

v_gene: TRBV30
d_gene: .
CDR3aa: CAWSHAPSGIAFF

v_gene: TRBV11-2
d_gene: TRBD1
CDR3aa: CASSLYLGQGAYEQYF

v_gene: TRBV28
d_gene: TRBD2
CDR3aa: CASSPLAGAHHEQYF

v_gene: TRBV11-2
d_gene: .
CDR3aa: CASSLEGVPLGTGELFF

v_gene: TRBV19
d_gene: TRBD2
CDR3aa: CASSRSPSRLAYADTQYF

v_gene: TRBV7-6
d_gene: TRBD2
CDR3aa: CASSLSGLAGKPEQYF

v_gene: TRBV5-6
d_gene: .
CDR3aa: CASSPTTGATYNEQFF

v_gene: TRBV9
d_gene: TRBD1
CDR3aa: CASSGTGSGNTIYF

v_gene: TRBV9
d_gene: TRBD1
CDR3aa: CASSPRQGPTEAFF

v_gene: TRBV27
d_gene: .
CDR3aa: CASSLYGISNTGELFF

v_gene: TRBV10-3
d_gene: TRBD1
CDR3aa: CAIRGQGAYDYGYTF

v_gene: TRBV29-1
d_gene: .
CDR3aa: CSSDGGISTDTQYF

v_gene: TRBV30
d_gene: TRBD1
CDR3aa: CAWSRGPDTEAFF

v_gene: TRBV5-1
d_gene: TRBD1
CDR3aa: CASSWGTDQETQYF

v_gene: TRBV15
d_gene: .
CDR3aa: CATSREVTGGSPLHF

v_gene: TRBV12-3/TRBV12-4
d_gene: .
CDR3aa: CASSYNYEQYF

v_gene: TRBV5-8
d_gene: .
CDR3aa: CASSRGTDTQYF

v_gene: TRBV19
d_gene: .
CDR3aa: CATLPPGATNQPQHF

v_gene: TRBV18
d_gene: .
CDR3aa: CASSPGVNTGELFF

v_gene: TRBV5-6
d_gene: .
CDR3aa: CASSPLAGRINTEAFF

v_gene: TRBV27
d_gene: .
CDR3aa: CASTSRTVPGNQPQHF

v_gene: TRBV25-1
d_gene: TRBD1
CDR3aa: CASSEGRGRYEQYF

v_gene: TRBV7-9
d_gene: .
CDR3aa: CASSPPGGPDTQYF

v_gene: TRBV15
d_gene: .
CDR3aa: CATTFGGGETQYF

v_gene: TRBV6-2/TRBV6-3
d_gene: .
CDR3aa: CASSYSGQPEAFF